This TCR beta chain is drawn from a study of T cell responses to AZD1222 COVID-19 vaccine. Study results and caveats: Mostly white British, mostly female donors; authors suggested clonal diversity may be underestimated.

With respect to this clone: What it recognizes is unknown.

V was clipped by 5 bases and J by 0 bases, with 10 bases between them. Looked up from germline, CDR1 is ENHRY and CDR2 is SYGVKD. This CDR3 contains 14 residues. The method was immunoSEQ multiplex PCR; TCRdb's version includes in-frame clones alone and lacks a portion of them. The sample lists more than 85,000 clones; roughly 92% were seen once. The starting material was peripheral blood, obtained 28 days after the second AZD1222 dose. The TCR sequence derives from an adult who received the AZD1222 COVID-19 vaccine. J is TRBJ1-1 and V is TRBV10-3; D uncertain. CDR3 in DNA: TGTGCCATCAGTCGGCAGAGCATGAACACTGAAGCTTTCTTT. This encodes CAISRQSMNTEAFF.